This paragraph covers one T cell receptor (beta chain) sequence. Its antigen is unknown. This sample stems from a study of cytomegalovirus exposure and HLA in healthy donors. Background on the study: Unique TCRs numbering 75 million to 95 million, obtained from HLA-typed donors, made up an early data release. Roughly four fifths of around 390 genotyped donors fell in the Caucasian-associated ancestry cluster.

Primers for the PCR totalled 60 Vbeta and 13 Jbeta. Method: immunoSEQ multiplex PCR; TCRdb's copy keeps in-frame clones and lacks some. Among roughly 130,000 clones listed, roughly 63% were seen once. The CDR3 consists of 14 residues. The germline V gene has CDR1 SNHLY and CDR2 FYNNEI. Deletions cut 4 bases from V and 3 bases from J, with 13 bases between. Findings and caveats of the study: It was around 160 TCR beta chains that were listed as cytomegalovirus-associated. By a later analysis, the bulk of CMV-associated TCR beta chains appeared HLA-restricted.

The clonotype was recovered from a man aged 30 to 39 in good health and CMV-seropositive. The chain combines TRBV2 with TRBJ2-7; D call uncertain. Source material: PBMCs. CDR3 coding DNA: TGTGCCAGCAGTGCGCTCCACCTCTACTACGAGCAGTACTTC. This codes for CASSALHLYYEQYF.